The 6 T cell receptor beta chains below all came from one sample that was sequenced in a study of blood T cell repertoires in COVID-19 (dated by TCRdb to about 2020). Libraries came from the immunoSEQ multiplex PCR assay. In TCRdb, the immuneACCESS table is reduced to in-frame sequences with V and J assigned. These tables do not hold every clone; where another copy was compared, an unresolved V gene accounts for under half, and the others remain unexplained. Across this sample there are 65,000 or so clones, with over 85% seen only once. 1.3% of the sample lies in the top ten. Sequenced sample: peripheral blood. These receptors originate from a man aged 55-75 years with acute or convalescent COVID-19.

This sequence joins TRBV2 and TRBJ1-5; D ambiguous. The CDR3 runs to 12 residues. Germline V gene lookup returns CDR1 SNHLY and CDR2 FYNNEI. The V and J ends lost 5 bases and 9 bases respectively, with 11 bases between them. This chain's CDR3 is CASSPSPGPQHF. CDR3 nucleotide sequence: TGTGCCAGCAGTCCCAGTCCAGGGCCCCAGCATTTT.

The J gene is TRBJ1-4, the V gene TRBV18; D not resolved. The germline CDR1 and CDR2 sequences are KGHSH and LQKENI. The V end was cut by 3 bases, the J end by 0 bases, with 5 bases between. The CDR3 runs to 14 residues. This CDR3 reads CASSPLATNEKLFF. The CDR3, as DNA: TGTGCCAGCTCACCTCTTGCAACTAATGAAAAACTGTTTTTT.

The chain couples TRBV5-4 to TRBJ1-2; the D gene is possibly TRBD1 (6 bases). The V and J ends lost 4 bases and 3 bases respectively, with 13 bases between them. Germline CDR1 SGHNT, CDR2 YYREEE (reference sequence). This CDR3 is built from 14 residues. CDR3 DNA: TGTGCCAGCAGCCGCCGGGACATCGACTATGGCTACACCTTC. This gives the protein CASSRRDIDYGYTF.

The chain combines TRBV29-1 with TRBJ1-3, with D unclear. CDR1 is SQVTM and CDR2 is ANQGSEA in the germline V gene. The CDR3 length is 13 residues. Trimming removed 0 bases from V and 3 bases from J, with 6 bases in between. The CDR3 protein is CSVEDPLGNTIYF. For the CDR3, the DNA is TGCAGCGTTGAAGATCCTCTTGGAAACACCATATATTTT.

V and J are TRBV6-5 and TRBJ1-1; D gene ambiguous. The V gene lost 2 bases and the J gene lost 6 bases, with 7 bases spanning the gap. The CDR3 runs to 12 residues. Germline CDR1 is MNHEY and CDR2 is SVGAGI. The CDR3 here is CASSYRTPEAFF. DNA for the CDR3: TGTGCCAGCAGTTACAGGACTCCTGAAGCTTTCTTT.

This chain connects TRBV6-2 or TRBV6-3 to TRBJ1-1; TRBD1 might be the D (5 bases). V was clipped by 4 bases and J by 0 bases, with 9 bases between them. CDR3 length: 14 amino acids. Germline V gives CDR1 MNHEY, CDR2 SVGEGT. The CDR3 bases are TGTGCCAGCAGTTTTCAGGGCATGAACACTGAAGCTTTCTTT. This gives the protein CASSFQGMNTEAFF.